The next 10 T cell receptor beta chains were all read from a single sample in a study of T cell responses to AZD1222 COVID-19 vaccine. TCRdb's copy holds only in-frame clones and misses some; the assay was immunoSEQ multiplex PCR. The sample yields roughly 150,000 clones, 84% seen once. The material was peripheral blood, obtained on day 0 of AZD1222 vaccination. The receptors were gathered from an adult in good health.

The chain recombines TRBV19 with TRBJ2-1; a weak D match, TRBD2 (7 bases). Trimming shortened V by 8 bases and J by 10 bases, and 18 bases separated the two germline ends. Germline V CDR1 and CDR2: LNHDA, SQIVND (reference sequence). CDR3 length: 13 amino acids. The CDR3 DNA is TGTGCCAGTTCAGTTGGCGGGGGCAGGGAGCAGTTCTTC. Protein product: CASSVGGGREQFF. The full variable domain, completed using reference TRBV19 and TRBJ2-1, is DGGITQSPKYLFRKEGQNVTLSCEQNLNHDAMYWYRQDPGQGLRLIYYSQIVNDFQKGDIAEGYSVSREKKESFPLTVTSAQKNPTAFYLCASSVGGGREQFFGPGTRLTVL.

The rearrangement links TRBV5-1 to TRBJ2-1; 8 bases map to TRBD2. The CDR3 is 15 residues long. Germline CDR1 SGHRS, CDR2 YFSETQ. The V gene end was trimmed by 1 base and the J gene end by 3 bases; junction bases not matched to a gene: 3. CDR3 amino acids: CASSLISGVYNEQFF. CDR3 nucleotide sequence: TGCGCCAGCAGCTTGATTAGCGGGGTCTACAATGAGCAGTTCTTC.

The rearrangement uses TRBV18 and TRBJ1-1, with a possible D match to TRBD1 (5 bases). Germline-derived CDR1 and CDR2 are KGHSH and LQKENI. The V gene lost 3 bases and the J gene lost 4 bases, with 18 bases spanning the gap. The CDR3 totals 16 residues. In nucleotides, the CDR3 is TGTGCCAGCTCACCCCTCCCGGAGGGGTTATTCACTGAAGCTTTCTTT. This gives the protein CASSPLPEGLFTEAFF.

A single count supports this clone. J is TRBJ2-2 and V is TRBV2, with D unresolved. V was pared by 10 bases and J by 6 bases, with 6 bases between. The CDR3 loop spans 10 amino acids. The germline V gene has CDR1 SNHLY and CDR2 FYNNEI. The CDR3 coding sequence is TGTGCCACTTCCCCCGGGGAGCTGTTTTTT. This sequence encodes CATSPGELFF.

This clone occurred a few times. J is TRBJ2-7 and V is TRBV5-6; D is undetermined. CDR1 SGHDT and CDR2 YYEEEE come from the germline V gene. There are 13 residues in the CDR3. Trimming pared 3 bases from V and 4 bases from J, leaving 11 bases between. CDR3 bases: TGTGCCAGCAGCTCGGTGGACCTATACGAGCAGTACTTC. It specifies CASSSVDLYEQYF.

The chain recombines TRBV7-9 with TRBJ1-5; D is unclear. The germline CDR1 and CDR2 sequences are SEHNR and FQNEAQ (reference sequence). V gave up 5 bases and J gave up 6 bases, with 8 bases separating them. The CDR3 has 12 amino acids. The CDR3 DNA follows: TGTGCCAGCAGCACCGGTGCTCAGCCCCAGCATTTT. Amino acid sequence: CASSTGAQPQHF.

The J gene is TRBJ2-7, the V gene TRBV11-1; a weak D match, TRBD1 (6 bases). The CDR3 runs 13 residues. Germline assignment: CDR1 SGHAT and CDR2 FQDESV (reference sequence). With 0 bases removed from V and 7 bases from J, the gap between germline ends came to 10 bases. CDR3 sequence (DNA): TGTGCCAGCAGCTTAGCACGGGACAAAGAGCAGTACTTC. Its protein product is CASSLARDKEQYF.

There are a few counts of this clone. Here the CDR3 DNA reads TGTGCCTGGGGGCCCTTCGAGGGGAGCGAGCAGTACTTC. Its protein is CAWGPFEGSEQYF. V usage is TRBV30 and J usage is TRBJ2-7; D possibly matches TRBD1 or TRBD2 (5 bases each). The CDR3 runs 13 residues. Trimming removed 5 bases from V and 6 bases from J, with 17 bases in between. The germline V gene has CDR1 GTSNPN and CDR2 SVGIG (reference sequence). Based on the CDR3 plus reference TRBV30 and TRBJ2-7, the full variable domain is SQTIHQWPATLVQPVGSPLSLECTVEGTSNPNLYWYRQAAGRGLQLLFYSVGIGQISSEVPQNLSASRPQDRQFILSSKKLLLSDSGFYLCAWGPFEGSEQYFGPGTRLTVT.

The J gene is TRBJ2-1, the V gene TRBV19; no clear D. This CDR3 region has 14 residues. Germline V gives CDR1 LNHDA, CDR2 SQIVND (reference sequence). With 9 bases removed from V and 1 base from J, the gap between germline ends came to 13 bases. This chain's CDR3 is CASCTGTSYNEQFF. Written as DNA, the CDR3 is TGTGCCAGCTGCACCGGTACTTCCTACAATGAGCAGTTCTTC. The full variable domain, with the rest looked up from reference TRBV19 and TRBJ2-1, is DGGITQSPKYLFRKEGQNVTLSCEQNLNHDAMYWYRQDPGQGLRLIYYSQIVNDFQKGDIAEGYSVSREKKESFPLTVTSAQKNPTAFYLCASCTGTSYNEQFFGPGTRLTVL.

The chain joins TRBV28 to TRBJ2-2; maybe TRBD1 (6 bases). The V end lost 6 bases, the J end lost 7 bases, and 12 bases lay between the germline ends. The germline CDR1 and CDR2 sequences are MDHEN and SYDVKM. The length of the CDR3 is 13 residues. The CDR3 nucleotides are TGTGCCAGCAGGGCACAGGGAAACGGGGAGCTGTTTTTT. Protein sequence: CASRAQGNGELFF. The variable domain in full, with the rest retrieved from reference TRBV28 and TRBJ2-2, is DVKVTQSSRYLVKRTGEKVFLECVQDMDHENMFWYRQDPGLGLRLIYFSYDVKMKEKGDIPEGYSVSREKKERFSLILESASTNQTSMYLCASRAQGNGELFFGEGSRLTVL.